This T cell receptor beta chain originates from a study of beta chain features in type 1 diabetes. Whole-study findings and limits: More deletions and fewer insertions at VDJ junctions were seen in type 1 diabetes patients.

After removal of 6 bases from V and 2 bases from J, the junction contained 12 bases not matched to a gene. CDR1 is SQVTM, CDR2 ANQGSEA, per germline. The CDR3 totals 15 residues. By way of CD45RO/CCR7/CD25/CD127/CD95/CD27, the CD4+ regulatory, stem cell-like memory, central memory and naive cells were sorted. Reverse transcribing all isolated RNA meant expressed TCRB transcripts were sequenced. Clones were read by immunoSEQ multiplex PCR, and TCRdb kept only the in-frame ones, dropping some. Of 70,000 to 90,000 clones listed, 30% to 35% were seen once; the top ten hold approximately 0.45%. Ten or more counts support this clone. What it recognizes is unknown.

Sequencing was done on a sample of stem cell memory CD4+ T cells from blood. V usage is TRBV29-1 and J usage is TRBJ1-1; 7 bases line up with TRBD1. This receptor was identified in a woman aged 18-35 years in good health. Written as DNA, the CDR3 is TGCAGCGTCCGAAGGGACAGCGAGTATAACACTGAAGCTTTCTTT. This translates into CSVRRDSEYNTEAFF.